Below, one T cell receptor beta chain is given with its context. Germline lookup yields CDR1 SGHRS and CDR2 YFSETQ. Trimming pared 4 bases from V and 8 bases from J, leaving 12 bases between. This CDR3 contains 13 residues. Libraries were prepared by immunoSEQ multiplex PCR; TCRdb keeps only in-frame clonotypes and omits some of them. The table includes around 100,000 clones, less than 90% detected once. These data originate in a study of blood T cell repertoires in COVID-19. On the study more broadly: T cells, B-cell-depleted T cells, or PBMCs supplied cDNA or gDNA.

The material sequenced was peripheral blood. The source of this sequence is a human donor in a cohort sampled during active COVID-19. The gene calls are TRBV5-1 and TRBJ1-4; D is perhaps TRBD1 (5 bases). CDR3 protein: CASSLGGVEKLFF. For the CDR3, the DNA is TGCGCCAGCAGCCTAGGAGGGGTGGAAAAACTGTTTTTT.